A single sample gave rise to the 11 T cell receptor beta chains below, sequenced in a study of blood T cell repertoires in COVID-19 (dated by TCRdb to 2018 to 2021). Library preparation was by the immunoSEQ multiplex PCR assay. Held by TCRdb, this immuneACCESS table contains in-frame sequences only and omits some clones. Under half of the omission traces to an unresolved V gene where checked; the cause of the rest is unknown. The sample includes about 500,000 clones, with approximately 91% observed a single time. Of the sample, roughly 7.3% falls within the top ten clones. Sequenced material: peripheral blood. Every receptor here comes from a woman in her fifties or sixties with COVID-19, enrolled during active disease.

The chain combines TRBV10-3 with TRBJ2-2; D gene unclear. V dropped 4 bases and J dropped 4 bases, with 4 bases sitting between them. The CDR3 extends over 12 amino acids. Germline CDR1 ENHRY, CDR2 SYGVKD. The CDR3 here is CAISGGTGELFF. CDR3 nucleotides: TGTGCCATCAGTGGAGGCACCGGGGAGCTGTTTTTT.

This chain connects TRBV19 to TRBJ2-1, with D perhaps TRBD1 (6 bases). CDR1 and CDR2 (germline): LNHDA, SQIVND (reference sequence). The CDR3 is 16 amino acids. Trimming took 6 bases from V and 7 from J, leaving 22 bases between them. CDR3 bases: TGTGCCAGTAGCCTGCTAGGGGGTACAAGTGGGAATGAGCAGTTCTTC. Protein product: CASSLLGGTSGNEQFF.

The chain links TRBV30 to TRBJ1-2, with D unresolved. V was clipped by 2 bases and J by 8 bases, with 15 bases between them. Germline V CDR1 and CDR2: GTSNPN, SVGIG (reference sequence). CDR3 size: 13 residues. CDR3 amino acids: CAWSHSISRGYTF. The CDR3 DNA reads as TGTGCCTGGAGTCACAGCATTTCGAGAGGCTACACCTTC.

The rearrangement links TRBV19 to TRBJ1-4; maybe TRBD1 (6 bases). The germline gives CDR1 LNHDA, CDR2 SQIVND (reference sequence). With 10 bases removed from V and 5 bases from J, the gap between germline ends came to 17 bases. This CDR3 region has 14 residues. CDR3 sequence (DNA): TGTGCCACTTCGACCGGACAGTTGAATGAAAAACTGTTTTTT. This codes for CATSTGQLNEKLFF.

The J gene is TRBJ2-3, the V gene TRBV5-1; 8 bases match TRBD2. V dropped 2 bases and J dropped 2; count of bases not matched to a gene: 4. This CDR3 is built from 15 residues. Germline CDR1 reads SGHRS; CDR2 reads YFSETQ. The CDR3 is CASSLAGANTDTQYF. DNA for the CDR3: TGCGCCAGCAGCTTAGCGGGGGCCAACACAGATACGCAGTATTTT.

As for this clone: The DNA is omitted, as the CDR3 cannot be located on it reliably, and the CDR3 follows TCRdb's listing. The chain joins TRBV21-1 to TRBJ2-7; the table's D gene call, TRBD2, was not cross checked with the DNA. TRBV21-1 is flagged as a pseudogene. With termini counted, the CDR3 has 15 amino acids. The CDR3 reads CASSSFGRGSHEQYF.

The V call is TRBV4-1, the J call TRBJ2-7; the match to TRBD2 covers 7 bases. V lost 1 base, J lost 0 bases, and 3 bases stayed unmatched. This CDR3 is 15 amino acids long. Germline V gene data show CDR1 as MGHRA and CDR2 as YSYEKL. In DNA form, the CDR3 reads TGCGCCAGCAGCCAAGGGTGGACTAGCTCCTACGAGCAGTACTTC. Its translation is CASSQGWTSSYEQYF.

The rearrangement links TRBV19 to TRBJ2-5, with TRBD1 matching over 9 bases. V lost 3 bases and J lost 2; bases outside the gene matches: 4. Per germline, CDR1 LNHDA and CDR2 SQIVND (reference sequence). The CDR3 length is 15 residues. In nucleotides, the CDR3 is TGTGCCAGTAGTATTGGGGACAGGGAGCAAGAGACCCAGTACTTC. Its translation: CASSIGDREQETQYF.

V gene TRBV19 combines with J gene TRBJ2-1; 7 positions match TRBD1. CDR1 and CDR2 from the germline V gene are LNHDA and SQIVND (reference sequence). With V trimmed by 3 bases and J by 0 bases, 8 bases remained unmatched. The CDR3 length is 17 residues. The CDR3 DNA follows: TGTGCCAGTAGTATCTTGGGACAGTCCAGCTCCTACAATGAGCAGTTCTTC. Translation: CASSILGQSSSYNEQFF.

Only one count was recorded for this clone. The gene calls are TRBV29-1 and TRBJ1-1, with TRBD1 matching over 9 bases. The length of the CDR3 is 12 residues. J was trimmed by 10 bases and V by 7 bases; bases with no gene match: 10. Germline values: CDR1 SQVTM, CDR2 ANQGSEA. CDR3 region: CSANPQGARAFF. DNA for the CDR3: TGCAGCGCCAACCCACAGGGGGCGCGAGCTTTCTTT.

The chain has TRBV5-1 and TRBJ1-4; unclear D gene. The V gene's germline CDR1 is SGHRS and CDR2 YFSETQ. Trimming took 3 bases from V and 5 from J, leaving 14 bases between them. The CDR3 length is 15 residues. The CDR3 is CASSSEGGINEKLFF. DNA for the CDR3: TGCGCCAGCAGCTCGGAGGGAGGGATAAATGAAAAACTGTTTTTT.